One sample yielded the 27 T cell receptor beta chains listed below, sequenced in a study of cytomegalovirus exposure and HLA in healthy donors. Method: immunoSEQ multiplex PCR; TCRdb's copy keeps in-frame clones and lacks some. Counted here are about 88,000 clones, about four fifths occurring once; the ten biggest clones make up 9.5% to 13%. The material sequenced was PBMCs. All receptors come from a woman under 30 in good health and CMV-seropositive.

This clone was detected once. The chain joins TRBV2 to TRBJ2-5; TRBD2 matches at 9 bases. This CDR3 is built from 14 residues. With 5 bases clipped from V and 12 bases from J, the junction kept 13 bases outside the gene matches. Per the germline V gene, CDR1 is SNHLY and CDR2 is FYNNEI. DNA for the CDR3: TGTGCCAGCAGTCAATCCCAAAGCGGGGGGCCTAAGTACTTC. It yields the protein CASSQSQSGGPKYF.

The rearrangement links TRBV29-1 to TRBJ2-1; 11 bases align to TRBD2. Germline CDR1 is SQVTM and CDR2 is ANQGSEA. The junction had 7 bases not matched to a gene; V was cut back by 1 base and J by 2 bases. There are 17 residues in the CDR3. The DNA for the CDR3 is TGCAGCGTTGAAGGGGTCCCGACTAGCGGGGCCTACAATGAGCAGTTCTTC. Translated, it gives CSVEGVPTSGAYNEQFF.

This chain uses TRBV4-1 with TRBJ2-5; D possibly corresponds to TRBD2 (6 bases). Germline CDR1 and CDR2: MGHRA and YSYEKL. The CDR3 spans 16 residues. The ends were cut back, 3 bases at V and 2 bases at J, with 16 bases in the middle. The CDR3 coding sequence is TGCGCCAGCAGCCAGGTCGGCGGGGTAAGACAAGAGACCCAGTACTTC. Amino acids: CASSQVGGVRQETQYF.

This clone has at least ten counts. In DNA, the CDR3 is TGTGCCAGCAGGCAGGGCAGCCACACTGAAGCTTTCTTT. This sequence encodes CASRQGSHTEAFF. The chain is built from TRBV6-5 and TRBJ1-1; D possibly corresponds to TRBD1 (5 bases). CDR3 length equals 13 residues. Trimming removed 6 bases at V and 3 bases at J, with 11 bases between. Germline values: CDR1 MNHEY, CDR2 SVGAGI.

This clone occurred once. The CDR3 DNA reads TGTGCCTGGAGCCCTCAAATAGGGGGCGCCCCTAATTCACCCCTCCACTTT. Its protein product is CAWSPQIGGAPNSPLHF. The rearrangement links TRBV30 to TRBJ1-6; 7 nucleotides match TRBD1. This CDR3 contains 17 residues. V shed 3 bases and J 6 bases; nucleotides not matched to a gene: 14. CDR1 and CDR2 from the germline V gene are GTSNPN and SVGIG (reference sequence).

The V gene is TRBV28, the J gene TRBJ1-3, with TRBD1 identical over 8 bases. The junction had 3 bases not matched to a gene; V was cut back by 5 bases and J by 3 bases. Germline values: CDR1 MDHEN, CDR2 SYDVKM. This CDR3 has 14 amino acids. The CDR3: CASSMDRVGNTIYF. The CDR3 nucleotides read TGTGCCAGCAGTATGGACAGGGTTGGAAACACCATATATTTT.

The sample holds a few counts of this clone. J is TRBJ1-1 and V is TRBV30; D is undetermined. Trimming took off 0 bases at V and 0 bases at J, with 11 bases between the two ends. CDR1 is GTSNPN and CDR2 is SVGIG in the germline V gene (reference sequence). The CDR3 sequence is 15 residues long. Here the CDR3 reads CAWSVKSTLNTEAFF. The CDR3 nucleotides read TGTGCCTGGAGTGTAAAGTCGACACTGAACACTGAAGCTTTCTTT.

The V call is TRBV2, the J call TRBJ1-1; weak D call: TRBD1 (6 bases). The CDR3 loop spans 13 amino acids. The germline V and J ends were trimmed by 7 bases and 3 bases, with 12 bases remaining between them. Per germline, CDR1 SNHLY and CDR2 FYNNEI. The CDR3 region is CASMGAVDTEAFF. As DNA, the CDR3 is TGTGCCAGCATGGGGGCGGTCGACACTGAAGCTTTCTTT.

J is TRBJ2-3 and V is TRBV4-1; 10 bases are shared with TRBD2. Germline CDR1 is MGHRA and CDR2 is YSYEKL. V gave up 2 bases and J gave up 4 bases; unmatched junction bases: 12. The CDR3 consists of 18 residues. The CDR3 region is CASSQYSPSGGSADTQYF. The CDR3 DNA sequence: TGCGCCAGCAGCCAATACTCCCCTAGCGGGGGTTCAGCAGATACGCAGTATTTT.

This clone was seen a single time. The chain couples TRBV4-2 to TRBJ1-2; 9 positions match TRBD1. Germline lookup yields CDR1 LGHNA and CDR2 YNFKEQ. The CDR3 spans 14 residues. The trim removed 0 bases at V and 8 bases at J, leaving 4 bases unmatched. DNA for the CDR3: TGTGCCAGCAGCCAAGAGATAACAGGGGGCGGCTACACCTTC. It codes for CASSQEITGGGYTF.

The chain uses TRBV28 and TRBJ1-5; D is perhaps TRBD1 (5 bases). This CDR3 has 15 residues. Germline V gene data show CDR1 as MDHEN and CDR2 as SYDVKM. With 5 bases removed from V and 9 bases from J, the gap between germline ends came to 20 bases. The CDR3 nucleotides are TGTGCCAGCAGTCCTCTCGGGGGGGGAGGATCGCCCCAGCATTTT. This codes for CASSPLGGGGSPQHF.

V is TRBV7-8 and J is TRBJ2-1; the D gene is possibly TRBD2 (6 bases). The CDR3 has 14 amino acids. CDR1 and CDR2 from the germline V gene are SGHVS and FQNEAQ. The V end was cut by 1 base, the J end by 8 bases, with 12 bases between. This chain's CDR3 is CASSLGGGEDEQFF. In DNA, the CDR3 is TGTGCCAGCAGCTTAGGTGGCGGGGAGGATGAGCAGTTCTTC. Supplemented by reference TRBV7-8 and TRBJ2-1, the full variable domain reads GAGVSQSPRYKVAKRGQDVALRCDPISGHVSLFWYQQALGQGPEFLTYFQNEAQLDKSGLPSDRFFAERPEGSVSTLKIQRTQQEDSAVYLCASSLGGGEDEQFFGPGTRLTVL.

The chain links TRBV6-5 to TRBJ2-5, with 9 bases that match TRBD2. Trimming removed 2 bases from V and 11 bases from J; junction bases left unmatched: 12. CDR1 is MNHEY and CDR2 is SVGAGI in the germline V gene. The CDR3 is 15 amino acids. The CDR3 DNA sequence: TGTGCCAGCAGTTACGATTCGCTAGCGGGGAGAGAGCAGTACTTC. This sequence encodes CASSYDSLAGREQYF.

This clone was seen more than once but under ten times. V gene TRBV6-1 combines with J gene TRBJ2-7; D gene uncertain. This CDR3 contains 12 residues. The germline gives CDR1 MNHNS, CDR2 SASEGT. Trimming stripped 8 bases from V and 0 bases from J, with 8 bases between. In nucleotides, the CDR3 is TGTGCCAGCTTTGCTAGCTCCTACGAGCAGTACTTC. Protein sequence: CASFASSYEQYF.

The chain links TRBV5-4 to TRBJ2-1, with D possibly TRBD2 on 6 matching bases. CDR1 is SGHNT and CDR2 is YYREEE in the germline V gene (reference sequence). The V and J ends lost 0 bases and 6 bases respectively, with 13 bases between them. The CDR3 loop spans 15 amino acids. This CDR3 is CASSLGGVGGNEQFF. The DNA for the CDR3 is TGTGCCAGCAGCTTGGGGGGAGTGGGGGGCAATGAGCAGTTCTTC.

The rearrangement links TRBV28 to TRBJ1-2, with TRBD1 as a possible D gene (5 bases). Germline V gene data show CDR1 as MDHEN and CDR2 as SYDVKM. The CDR3 length is 13 residues. V was pared by 0 bases and J by 6 bases, with 8 bases between. This CDR3 reads CASSLWDTNGYTF. CDR3 DNA: TGTGCCAGCAGTTTATGGGACACAAATGGCTACACCTTC.

V and J are TRBV7-2 and TRBJ1-4; tentative D call: TRBD1 (6 bases). The CDR3 has 14 residues. V was cut by 5 bases and J by 4 bases, with 11 bases left in between. The germline V gene encodes CDR1 SGHTA and CDR2 FQGNSA. DNA for the CDR3: TGTGCCAGCAGCACGCAGGGGAATAATGAAAAACTGTTTTTT. Amino acid sequence: CASSTQGNNEKLFF.

As regards this clone: Other DNA sequences within the sample encode an identical CDR3. The V call is TRBV28, the J call TRBJ1-1; D gene ambiguous. Trimming took off 4 bases at V and 0 bases at J, with 3 bases between the two ends. The CDR3 runs 12 residues. Germline loops: CDR1 MDHEN, CDR2 SYDVKM. The CDR3: CASSSVNTEAFF. DNA for the CDR3: TGTGCCAGCAGTTCGGTGAACACTGAAGCTTTCTTT. Together with reference TRBV28 and TRBJ1-1, the CDR3 gives the full variable domain: DVKVTQSSRYLVKRTGEKVFLECVQDMDHENMFWYRQDPGLGLRLIYFSYDVKMKEKGDIPEGYSVSREKKERFSLILESASTNQTSMYLCASSSVNTEAFFGQGTRLTVV.

V and J are TRBV5-8 and TRBJ2-7; possible D gene TRBD2, 6 bases. The CDR3 is 14 residues long. Germline lookup yields CDR1 SGHTS and CDR2 YDEGEE. Trimming stripped 2 bases from V and 2 bases from J, with 11 bases between. CDR3 sequence reads: CASSFGGQPYEQYF. CDR3 DNA: TGTGCCAGCAGCTTCGGGGGTCAGCCCTACGAGCAGTACTTC.

The V and J genes are TRBV6-5 and TRBJ1-2; 9 nucleotides align to TRBD1. Germline lookup yields CDR1 MNHEY and CDR2 SVGAGI. The CDR3 spans 14 residues. After removal of 6 bases from V and 4 bases from J, the junction contained 6 bases not matched to a gene. This CDR3 reads CASRLGQGIYGYTF. As DNA, the CDR3 is TGTGCCAGCAGATTGGGACAGGGAATCTATGGCTACACCTTC.

The chain recombines TRBV5-5 with TRBJ2-7; 7 positions agree with TRBD1. Germline V gene sequence: CDR1 SGHKS, CDR2 YYEKEE (reference sequence). Trimming removed 2 bases from V and 5 bases from J; junction bases left unmatched: 10. CDR3 size: 15 residues. CDR3 sequence reads: CASSFNRGIAHEQYF. Here the CDR3 DNA reads TGTGCCAGCAGCTTTAACAGGGGAATTGCCCACGAGCAGTACTTC.

This clone was seen once. The gene calls are TRBV11-2 and TRBJ1-1; D gene unclear. Germline loops: CDR1 SGHAT, CDR2 FQNNGV. Trimming left V 4 bases short and J 4 bases short, with 4 bases between. The CDR3 is 11 amino acids. The CDR3 DNA follows: TGTGCCAGCAGCTCAGTCACTGAAGCTTTCTTT. Its protein is CASSSVTEAFF.

The chain uses TRBV7-6 and TRBJ2-2; D unclear. Between the trimmed V and J ends, which lost 4 bases and 6 bases, there was a span of 9 bases. This CDR3 has 13 amino acids. Germline V gene lookup returns CDR1 SGHVS and CDR2 FNYEAQ. The DNA for the CDR3 is TGTGCCAGCAGCTCACTTCGCCCCGGGGAGCTGTTTTTT. It translates to CASSSLRPGELFF.

V usage is TRBV6-5 and J usage is TRBJ1-2; TRBD1 matches at 7 bases. V lost 6 bases and J lost 2; bases outside the gene matches: 9. Germline CDR1 is MNHEY and CDR2 is SVGAGI. This CDR3 has 15 amino acids. The CDR3, as DNA: TGTGCCAGCAGCCGACAGGGTGGAGGCAACTATGGCTACACCTTC. Protein sequence: CASSRQGGGNYGYTF.

This clone was observed a single time. The chain employs TRBV10-3 and TRBJ1-3, with 9 bases lining up with TRBD1. Germline lookup yields CDR1 ENHRY and CDR2 SYGVKD. Trimming took 8 bases from V and 0 from J; bases not matched to a gene: 5. The CDR3 totals 15 residues. The CDR3 region is CAIAGTGSSGNTIYF. The CDR3 bases are TGTGCCATCGCCGGGACAGGGAGCTCTGGAAACACCATATATTTT.

The gene calls are TRBV4-1 and TRBJ2-7; weak D call: TRBD2 (7 bases). CDR3 size: 15 residues. Germline V lookup: CDR1 MGHRA, CDR2 YSYEKL. The V gene lost 4 bases and the J gene lost 0 bases, with 13 bases spanning the gap. The DNA for the CDR3 is TGCGCCAGCAGCCCACAGGGAGGGGGCTCCTACGAGCAGTACTTC. Translating it yields CASSPQGGGSYEQYF.

This clone has more than one count but fewer than ten. This chain joins TRBV6-5 and TRBJ2-7; tentative D call: TRBD2 (6 bases). The germline CDR1 and CDR2 sequences are MNHEY and SVGAGI. V was cut by 6 bases and J by 6 bases, with 9 bases left in between. The CDR3 covers 11 residues. This chain's CDR3 is CASRRGGEQYF. CDR3 nucleotide sequence: TGTGCCAGCAGGCGGGGAGGCGAGCAGTACTTC.